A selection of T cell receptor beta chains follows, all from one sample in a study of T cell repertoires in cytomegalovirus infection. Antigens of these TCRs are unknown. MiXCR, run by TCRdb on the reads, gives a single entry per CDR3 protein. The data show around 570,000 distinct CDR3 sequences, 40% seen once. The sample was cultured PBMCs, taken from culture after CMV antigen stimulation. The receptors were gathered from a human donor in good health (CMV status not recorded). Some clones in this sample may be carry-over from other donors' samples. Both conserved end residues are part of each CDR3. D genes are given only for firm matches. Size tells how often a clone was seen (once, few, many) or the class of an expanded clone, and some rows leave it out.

cdr3_aa: CASSSPGAGEQFF
cdr3_nt: TGTGCCAGCAGCTCCCCCGGGGCAGGAGAGCAGTTCTTC
clone_size: .
j_call: TRBJ2-1
d_call: .
v_call: TRBV7-7

cdr3_aa: CASIKRQGHTGELFF
cdr3_nt: TGTGCCAGTATTAAACGACAGGGGCATACCGGGGAGCTGTTTTTT
clone_size: .
j_call: TRBJ2-2
d_call: TRBD1
v_call: TRBV19

cdr3_aa: CASSSSGGEAFF
cdr3_nt: TGTGCCAGTAGCAGTTCAGGGGGCGAAGCTTTCTTT
clone_size: few
j_call: TRBJ1-1
d_call: TRBD1
v_call: TRBV19

cdr3_aa: CASSPSWAYNSPLHF
cdr3_nt: TGTGCCAGCAGTCCCTCGTGGGCATATAATTCACCCCTCCACTTT
clone_size: .
j_call: TRBJ1-6
d_call: .
v_call: TRBV12-3/TRBV12-4

cdr3_aa: CASSPDRENQPQHF
cdr3_nt: TGTGCCAGCAGCCCCGACAGGGAAAATCAGCCCCAGCATTTT
clone_size: few
j_call: TRBJ1-5
d_call: TRBD1
v_call: TRBV7-9

cdr3_aa: CASSFPFPGANVLTF
cdr3_nt: TGTGCCAGCAGCTTCCCATTTCCTGGGGCCAACGTCCTGACTTTC
clone_size: .
j_call: TRBJ2-6
d_call: .
v_call: TRBV7-2

cdr3_aa: CATRRDRGTGELFF
cdr3_nt: TGTGCTACGAGGCGTGACAGAGGCACCGGGGAGCTGTTTTTT
clone_size: .
j_call: TRBJ2-2
d_call: .
v_call: TRBV2

cdr3_aa: CASSYDEGEETQYF
cdr3_nt: TGTGCCAGCAGTTACGATGAGGGGGAGGAGACCCAGTACTTC
clone_size: few
j_call: TRBJ2-5
d_call: .
v_call: TRBV6-2/TRBV6-3

cdr3_aa: CASRGLAAAGELFF
cdr3_nt: TGTGCCAGCAGGGGACTAGCCGCGGCCGGGGAGCTGTTTTTT
clone_size: many
j_call: TRBJ2-2
d_call: TRBD2
v_call: TRBV7-8

cdr3_aa: CASPYPLFLLDCYEQYF
cdr3_nt: TGTGCCAGCCCATACCCCTTGTTTTTACTAGATTGCTACGAGCAGTACTTC
clone_size: few
j_call: TRBJ2-7
d_call: .
v_call: TRBV27

cdr3_aa: CASSPYPGQGAGNTIYF
cdr3_nt: TGTGCCAGCAGCCCTTATCCGGGACAGGGGGCCGGAAACACCATATATTTT
clone_size: few
j_call: TRBJ1-3
d_call: TRBD1
v_call: TRBV7-2

cdr3_aa: CASSYSKVSGANVLTF
cdr3_nt: TGTGCCAGCAGTTACTCGAAGGTCTCTGGGGCCAACGTCCTGACTTTC
clone_size: .
j_call: TRBJ2-6
d_call: .
v_call: TRBV6-2/TRBV6-3

cdr3_aa: CASSPAWGVDEQYF
cdr3_nt: TGTGCCAGCAGCCCCGCATGGGGAGTCGACGAGCAGTACTTC
clone_size: .
j_call: TRBJ2-7
d_call: .
v_call: TRBV5-6

cdr3_aa: CASISPPGNEQFF
cdr3_nt: TGTGCCAGCATCTCTCCCCCGGGCAATGAGCAGTTCTTC
clone_size: .
j_call: TRBJ2-1
d_call: .
v_call: TRBV5-4

cdr3_aa: CSASGTNILVEQYF
cdr3_nt: TGCAGTGCTAGCGGGACAAACATCCTAGTAGAGCAGTACTTC
clone_size: once
j_call: TRBJ2-7
d_call: .
v_call: TRBV20-1

cdr3_aa: CASSQDQGALPTGELFF
cdr3_nt: TGTGCCAGCAGCCAAGATCAGGGTGCGCTTCCCACCGGGGAGCTGTTTTTT
clone_size: few
j_call: TRBJ2-2
d_call: .
v_call: TRBV11-2

cdr3_aa: CASSQKDFQEQFF
cdr3_nt: TGCGCCAGCAGCCAAAAGGATTTCCAAGAGCAGTTCTTC
clone_size: .
j_call: TRBJ2-1
d_call: .
v_call: TRBV4-3

cdr3_aa: CASSDGTGGGYGYTF
cdr3_nt: TGTGCCAGCAGTGACGGGACAGGGGGCGGCTATGGCTACACCTTC
clone_size: few
j_call: TRBJ1-2
d_call: TRBD1
v_call: TRBV2

cdr3_aa: CASSPGAGGFYNEQFF
cdr3_nt: TGTGCCAGCAGCCCCGGTGCGGGAGGCTTCTACAATGAGCAGTTCTTC
clone_size: few
j_call: TRBJ2-1
d_call: TRBD2
v_call: TRBV5-6

cdr3_aa: CASSLTQGLEQYF
cdr3_nt: TGTGCCAGCAGCCTAACCCAGGGGCTAGAGCAGTACTTC
clone_size: .
j_call: TRBJ2-7
d_call: .
v_call: TRBV7-2

cdr3_aa: CASTGQRFLNTEAFF
cdr3_nt: TGTGCCAGCACCGGACAGCGATTTTTGAACACTGAAGCTTTCTTT
clone_size: few
j_call: TRBJ1-1
d_call: .
v_call: TRBV6-1

cdr3_aa: CASSSVRDYGYTF
cdr3_nt: TGTGCCAGCAGTTCAGTTCGGGACTATGGCTACACCTTC
clone_size: .
j_call: TRBJ1-2
d_call: .
v_call: TRBV2

cdr3_aa: CASTPSREYGYTF
cdr3_nt: TGTGCCAGTACCCCTTCCAGAGAGTATGGCTACACCTTC
clone_size: .
j_call: TRBJ1-2
d_call: .
v_call: TRBV19

cdr3_aa: CAIRTSTGELFF
cdr3_nt: TGTGCCATCAGGACAAGCACCGGGGAGCTGTTTTTT
clone_size: .
j_call: TRBJ2-2
d_call: .
v_call: TRBV10-3

cdr3_aa: CASSVGGGGDTQYF
cdr3_nt: TGTGCCAGCAGTGTGGGGGGGGGAGGGGATACGCAGTATTTT
clone_size: .
j_call: TRBJ2-3
d_call: TRBD2
v_call: TRBV12-3/TRBV12-4

cdr3_aa: CASSLGGAEPQETQYF
cdr3_nt: TGTGCCAGCAGCTTAGGGGGGGCGGAACCACAAGAGACCCAGTACTTC
clone_size: many
j_call: TRBJ2-5
d_call: .
v_call: TRBV7-2

cdr3_aa: CASSIGQSSNQPQHF
cdr3_nt: TGTGCCAGCAGTATTGGACAGTCTAGCAATCAGCCCCAGCATTTT
clone_size: .
j_call: TRBJ1-5
d_call: .
v_call: TRBV7-8

cdr3_aa: CASSPDRGQNEKLFF
cdr3_nt: TGTGCCAGCTCACCAGACAGGGGGCAAAATGAAAAACTGTTTTTT
clone_size: .
j_call: TRBJ1-4
d_call: TRBD1
v_call: TRBV18

cdr3_aa: CASSLQPSSPLHF
cdr3_nt: TGTGCCAGCAGTTTACAACCCAGCTCACCCCTCCACTTT
clone_size: .
j_call: TRBJ1-6
d_call: .
v_call: TRBV12-3/TRBV12-4

cdr3_aa: CASSPGTSGGLAGELFF
cdr3_nt: TGTGCCAGCAGCCCCGGGACTAGCGGGGGGTTGGCCGGGGAGCTGTTTTTT
clone_size: few
j_call: TRBJ2-2
d_call: TRBD2
v_call: TRBV6-1

cdr3_aa: CASSQPALGSGNTIYF
cdr3_nt: TGTGCCAGCAGCCAACCCGCCCTCGGCTCTGGAAACACCATATATTTT
clone_size: .
j_call: TRBJ1-3
d_call: .
v_call: TRBV12-3/TRBV12-4